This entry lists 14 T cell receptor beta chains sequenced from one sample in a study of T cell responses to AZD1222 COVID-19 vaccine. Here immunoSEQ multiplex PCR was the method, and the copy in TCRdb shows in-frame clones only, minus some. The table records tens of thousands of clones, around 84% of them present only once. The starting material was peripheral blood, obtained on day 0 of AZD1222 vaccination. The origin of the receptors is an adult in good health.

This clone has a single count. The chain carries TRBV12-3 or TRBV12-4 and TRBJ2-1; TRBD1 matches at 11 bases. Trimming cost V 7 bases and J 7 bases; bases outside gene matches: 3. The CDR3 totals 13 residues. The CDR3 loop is CASTGQGANEQFF. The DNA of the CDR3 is TGTGCCAGCACCGGACAGGGGGCGAATGAGCAGTTCTTC.

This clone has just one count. This CDR3 is CASSSSGVSYNEQFF. CDR3 nucleotides: TGTGCCAGCAGCTCTAGCGGAGTCTCCTACAATGAGCAGTTCTTC. The rearrangement links TRBV7-3 to TRBJ2-1; 7 bases line up with TRBD2. CDR3 length: 15 residues. Germline V CDR1 and CDR2: SGHTA, FQGTGA. V dropped 4 bases and J dropped 0; count of bases not matched to a gene: 3.

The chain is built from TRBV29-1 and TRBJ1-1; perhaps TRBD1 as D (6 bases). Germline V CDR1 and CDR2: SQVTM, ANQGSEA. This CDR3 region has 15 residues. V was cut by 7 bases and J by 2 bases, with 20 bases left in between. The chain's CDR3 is CSATDRTGGNTEAFF. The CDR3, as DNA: TGCAGCGCCACAGACAGGACCGGAGGAAACACTGAAGCTTTCTTT.

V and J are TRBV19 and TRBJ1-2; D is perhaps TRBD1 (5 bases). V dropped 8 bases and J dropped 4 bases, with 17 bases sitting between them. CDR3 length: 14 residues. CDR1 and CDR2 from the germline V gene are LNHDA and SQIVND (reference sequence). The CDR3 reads CASAHTRESYGYTF. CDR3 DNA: TGTGCCAGTGCCCATACCAGGGAGAGCTATGGCTACACCTTC.

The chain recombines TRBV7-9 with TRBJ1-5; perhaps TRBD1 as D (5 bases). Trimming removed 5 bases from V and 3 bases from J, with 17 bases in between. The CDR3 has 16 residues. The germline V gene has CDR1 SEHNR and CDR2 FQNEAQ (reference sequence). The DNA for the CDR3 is TGTGCCAGCAGCCCGGGGGGGTCTCGGGACAATCAGCCCCAGCATTTT. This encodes CASSPGGSRDNQPQHF.

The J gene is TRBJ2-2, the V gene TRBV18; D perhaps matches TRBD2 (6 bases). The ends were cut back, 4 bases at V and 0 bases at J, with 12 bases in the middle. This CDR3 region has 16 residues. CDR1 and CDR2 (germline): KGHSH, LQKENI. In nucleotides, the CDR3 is TGTGCCAGCTCACTGAGAGCGGGCTCGAACACCGGGGAGCTGTTTTTT. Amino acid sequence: CASSLRAGSNTGELFF.

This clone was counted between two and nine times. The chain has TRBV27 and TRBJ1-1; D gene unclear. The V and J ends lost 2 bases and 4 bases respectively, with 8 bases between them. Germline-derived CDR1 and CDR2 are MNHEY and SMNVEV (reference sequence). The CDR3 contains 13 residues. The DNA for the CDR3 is TGTGCCAGCAGTTTACGGCATTCCACTGAAGCTTTCTTT. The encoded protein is CASSLRHSTEAFF.

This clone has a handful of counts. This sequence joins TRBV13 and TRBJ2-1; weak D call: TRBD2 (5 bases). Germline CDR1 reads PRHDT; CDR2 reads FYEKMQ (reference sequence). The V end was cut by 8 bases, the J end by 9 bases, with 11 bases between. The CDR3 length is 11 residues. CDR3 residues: CASGVGSEQFF. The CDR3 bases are TGTGCCAGCGGCGTTGGGAGTGAGCAGTTCTTC.

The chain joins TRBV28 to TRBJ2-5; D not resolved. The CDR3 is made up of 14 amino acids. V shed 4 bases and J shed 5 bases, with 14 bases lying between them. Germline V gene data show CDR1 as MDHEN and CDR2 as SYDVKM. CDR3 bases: TGTGCCAGCAGTTCCGGGCCATCTCGGGAGACCCAGTACTTC. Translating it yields CASSSGPSRETQYF.

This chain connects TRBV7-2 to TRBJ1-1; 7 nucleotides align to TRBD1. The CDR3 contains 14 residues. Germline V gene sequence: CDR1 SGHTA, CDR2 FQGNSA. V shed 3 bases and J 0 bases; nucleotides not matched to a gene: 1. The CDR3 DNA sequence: TGTGCCAGCAGCTTTGGACAGGTGAACACTGAAGCTTTCTTT. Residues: CASSFGQVNTEAFF.

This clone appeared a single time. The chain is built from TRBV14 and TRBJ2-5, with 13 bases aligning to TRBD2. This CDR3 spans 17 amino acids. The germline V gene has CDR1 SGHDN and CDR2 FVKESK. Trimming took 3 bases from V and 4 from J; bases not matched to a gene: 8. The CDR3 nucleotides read TGTGCCAGCAGCCATCGGACTAGCGGGAGAAATGGAGAGACCCAGTACTTC. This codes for CASSHRTSGRNGETQYF.

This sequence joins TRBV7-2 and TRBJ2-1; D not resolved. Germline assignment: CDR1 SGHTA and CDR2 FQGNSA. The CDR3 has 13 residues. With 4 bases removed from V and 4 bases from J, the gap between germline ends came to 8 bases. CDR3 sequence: CASSSRIYNEQFF. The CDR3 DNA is TGTGCCAGCAGCTCCCGGATTTACAATGAGCAGTTCTTC.

CDR3 bases: TGTGCCAGCAACGTGGGCCCCGAGGGAGATAGCAATCAGCCCCAGCATTTT. This gives the protein CASNVGPEGDSNQPQHF. The chain uses TRBV28 and TRBJ1-5; D is unclear. V lost 7 bases and J lost 0, with 19 bases in between. This CDR3 region has 17 residues. Germline V lookup: CDR1 MDHEN, CDR2 SYDVKM.

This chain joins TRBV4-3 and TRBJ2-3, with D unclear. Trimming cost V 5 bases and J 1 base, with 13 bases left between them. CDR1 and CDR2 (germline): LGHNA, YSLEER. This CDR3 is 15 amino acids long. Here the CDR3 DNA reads TGCGCCAGCAGCTCCCTGGTGGGTGGCACAGATACGCAGTATTTT. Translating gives CASSSLVGGTDTQYF.